Listed here are 16 T cell receptor beta chains from one sample, sequenced in a study of blood T cell repertoires in COVID-19 (dated by TCRdb to 2018 to 2020). Library prep was done by the immunoSEQ multiplex PCR assay. TCRdb took this table from immuneACCESS and kept in-frame rearrangements with V and J called. Such tables lack part of the clones; where checked against another copy, unresolved V genes explain under half of the gap, and the rest is unexplained. The sample table lists about 130,000 clones, more than 85% of them with a count of one. Together, the top ten hold less than 20% of the sample. Sequenced: peripheral blood. The receptors were gathered from a man aged 50-59 years with active or convalescent COVID-19.

The chain has TRBV5-6 and TRBJ2-1; 11 positions agree with TRBD1. This CDR3 region has 17 residues. CDR1 is SGHDT and CDR2 is YYEEEE in the germline V gene. V dropped 4 bases and J dropped 12; count of bases not matched to a gene: 18. In DNA form, the CDR3 reads TGTGCCAGCAGCCTCGGGACAGGGGGGAATACAATGAGTAGGCAGTTCTTC. It specifies CASSLGTGGNTMSRQFF.

This clone was seen only a few times. V and J are TRBV7-9 and TRBJ2-3, with 7 positions matching TRBD1. The V and J ends lost 5 bases and 2 bases, in that order; junction bases with no gene match: 4. There are 14 residues in the CDR3. Germline lookup yields CDR1 SEHNR and CDR2 FQNEAQ (reference sequence). The CDR3 loop is CASSVGQVTDTQYF. CDR3 DNA sequence: TGTGCCAGCAGCGTAGGACAGGTCACAGATACGCAGTATTTT. The complete variable domain, with remaining parts taken from reference TRBV7-9 and TRBJ2-3, reads DTGVSQNPRHKITKRGQNVTFRCDPISEHNRLYWYRQTLGQGPEFLTYFQNEAQLEKSRLLSDRFSAERPKGSFSTLEIQRTEQGDSAMYLCASSVGQVTDTQYFGPGTRLTVL.

CDR3 coding DNA: TGTGCCAGCAGCTTAAGGGCTAGCGGGAGGGTGAAGAATGAGCAGTTCTTC. This sequence encodes CASSLRASGRVKNEQFF. The genes are TRBV7-9 and TRBJ2-1; TRBD2 matches at 12 bases. Unmatched junction bases numbered 9, after V lost 2 bases and J lost 7 bases. This CDR3 comprises 17 residues. Germline-derived CDR1 and CDR2 are SEHNR and FQNEAQ (reference sequence).

This clone was observed a few times. The chain links TRBV11-2 to TRBJ2-5; TRBD1 might be the D (6 bases). V was trimmed by 3 bases and J by 2 bases, leaving 19 bases between them. This CDR3 has 17 amino acids. CDR1 SGHAT and CDR2 FQNNGV come from the germline V gene. Here the CDR3 reads CASSFGRQGQIQETQYF. In DNA form, the CDR3 reads TGTGCCAGCAGCTTCGGACGCCAAGGACAGATACAAGAGACCCAGTACTTC. The full variable domain, with the rest looked up from reference TRBV11-2 and TRBJ2-5, is EAGVAQSPRYKIIEKRQSVAFWCNPISGHATLYWYQQILGQGPKLLIQFQNNGVVDDSQLPKDRFSAERLKGVDSTLKIQPAKLEDSAVYLCASSFGRQGQIQETQYFGPGTRLLVL.

This rearrangement joins TRBV7-2 to TRBJ1-1; weak D call: TRBD1 (6 bases). The V end lost 5 bases, the J end lost 5 bases, and 15 bases lay between the germline ends. CDR3 length: 14 residues. In germline, CDR1 is SGHTA, CDR2 FQGNSA. The CDR3 here is CASSTKPTGTEAFF. The CDR3 nucleotides are TGTGCCAGCAGCACCAAGCCGACAGGAACTGAAGCTTTCTTT.

The genes are TRBV6-5 and TRBJ1-5; maybe TRBD1 (6 bases). Trimming removed 2 bases from V and 2 bases from J, with 13 bases in between. There are 16 residues in the CDR3. Germline V gene sequence: CDR1 MNHEY, CDR2 SVGAGI. CDR3 DNA sequence: TGTGCCAGCAGTTACCTAACAGGGTTTCGCAATCAGCCCCAGCATTTT. This translates into CASSYLTGFRNQPQHF.

The chain carries TRBV9 and TRBJ2-2, with 12 bases that match TRBD2. CDR1 and CDR2 from the germline V gene are SGDLS and YYNGEE. The CDR3 contains 18 residues. The trim removed 4 bases at V and 0 bases at J, leaving 7 bases unmatched. This CDR3 is CASSFGLAGSANTGELFF. The CDR3 DNA sequence: TGTGCCAGCAGCTTCGGACTAGCGGGGAGCGCGAACACCGGGGAGCTGTTTTTT.

The chain employs TRBV7-2 and TRBJ2-7, with D unclear. Trimming took 3 bases from V and 6 from J, leaving 9 bases between them. CDR1 and CDR2 from the germline V gene are SGHTA and FQGNSA. The CDR3 length is 12 residues. The CDR3 region is CASSLLVGEQYF. The CDR3 coding sequence is TGTGCCAGCAGCTTGCTAGTAGGCGAGCAGTACTTC. Full variable domain (outside the CDR3, taken from reference TRBV7-2 and TRBJ2-7): GAGVSQSPSNKVTEKGKDVELRCDPISGHTALYWYRQSLGQGLEFLIYFQGNSAPDKSGLPSDRFSAERTGGSVSTLTIQRTQQEDSAVYLCASSLLVGEQYFGPGTRLTVT.

CDR3 protein: CSVGHNEAFF. CDR3 in DNA: TGCAGCGTTGGACATAATGAAGCTTTCTTT. V and J are TRBV29-1 and TRBJ1-1; D call uncertain. There are 10 residues in the CDR3. Germline lookup yields CDR1 SQVTM and CDR2 ANQGSEA. Trimming took 4 bases from V and 7 from J, leaving 7 bases between them.

V gene TRBV7-6 combines with J gene TRBJ1-6; 9 bases match TRBD1. With V trimmed by 3 bases and J by 8 bases, 5 bases remained unmatched. The V gene's germline CDR1 is SGHVS and CDR2 FNYEAQ. The CDR3 totals 15 residues. Written as DNA, the CDR3 is TGTGCCAGCAGCTTCGGGACAGGGATCGATTCACCCCTCCACTTT. It yields the protein CASSFGTGIDSPLHF.

The rearrangement joins TRBV19 to TRBJ2-7, with TRBD2 identical over 12 bases. The CDR3 extends over 15 amino acids. Germline V lookup: CDR1 LNHDA, CDR2 SQIVND (reference sequence). With V trimmed by 7 bases and J by 0 bases, 4 bases remained unmatched. CDR3 in DNA: TGTGCCAGTACCGTGACTAGCGGGAGCTCCTACGAGCAGTACTTC. Residues: CASTVTSGSSYEQYF.

The rearrangement links TRBV23-1 to TRBJ1-2; a weak D match, TRBD1 (6 bases). TRBV23-1 is treated as an ORF (open reading frame) with a function not yet certain. CDR3 length: 17 amino acids. V shed 2 bases and J shed 3 bases, with 19 bases lying between them. In DNA, the CDR3 is TGCGCCAGCAGTCAACCCTACCCGGGGACACGGGACTATGGCTACACCTTC. It specifies CASSQPYPGTRDYGYTF.

This clone appeared once. The chain carries TRBV19 and TRBJ1-1; D call uncertain. Germline V gives CDR1 LNHDA, CDR2 SQIVND (reference sequence). Trimming removed 3 bases from V and 1 base from J, with 9 bases in between. The CDR3 extends over 14 amino acids. CDR3 in amino acids: CASSIGTENTEAFF. The CDR3 coding sequence is TGTGCCAGTAGTATTGGAACAGAGAACACTGAAGCTTTCTTT.

Ten or more counts support this clone. The chain employs TRBV6-1 and TRBJ2-5, with TRBD2 matching over 10 bases. Germline CDR1 and CDR2: MNHNS and SASEGT. The CDR3 extends over 17 amino acids. The junction had 11 bases not matched to a gene; V was cut back by 2 bases and J by 5 bases. The CDR3 loop is CASSELASGSLEETQYF. DNA for the CDR3: TGTGCCAGCAGTGAATTGGCTAGCGGGAGCCTGGAGGAGACCCAGTACTTC.

The chain carries TRBV6-5 and TRBJ2-2, with a tentative D call TRBD1 (6 bases). The CDR3 covers 16 residues. CDR1 and CDR2 from the germline V gene are MNHEY and SVGAGI. Between the trimmed V and J ends, which lost 2 bases and 0 bases, there was a span of 10 bases. CDR3 residues: CASSYTRTANTGELFF. Here the CDR3 DNA reads TGTGCCAGCAGTTACACCCGGACAGCGAACACCGGGGAGCTGTTTTTT.

The chain has TRBV6-1 and TRBJ2-7; D might be TRBD2 (6 bases). CDR1 is MNHNS, CDR2 SASEGT, per germline. The CDR3 contains 14 residues. The V and J ends lost 2 bases and 4 bases respectively, with 12 bases between them. The CDR3 nucleotides read TGTGCCAGCAGTGAATCGGGGGTATGGTACGAGCAGTACTTC. Its translation is CASSESGVWYEQYF.